The clone carrying this T cell receptor beta chain was seen a handful of times. With a J-beta primer mix and a sample-barcoded 5' primer, a second PCR ran roughly 6 to 11 cycles. TCRdb reprocessed the 5' RACE reads with MiXCR, giving one entry per CDR3 protein. The profile shows 1.5 million to 2 million distinct CDR3 sequences, 28% of them singletons. This entry comes from a study of blood T cells in healthy people across ages. Trimming removed 0 bases at V and 1 base at J, with 11 bases between. CDR1 and CDR2 (germline): SGHKS, YYEKEE (reference sequence). The CDR3 covers 16 residues. The clonotype comes from a woman aged 25-40 years in good health. The chain links TRBV5-5 to TRBJ2-1; D is unclear. Sequencing input: blood. In DNA form, the CDR3 reads TGTGCCAGCAGCTTGGGGCTAGTCATTTCCTACAATGAGCAGTTCTTC. This encodes CASSLGLVISYNEQFF. Using reference TRBV5-5 and TRBJ2-1 for the parts outside the CDR3, the full variable domain is DAGVTQSPTHLIKTRGQQVTLRCSPISGHKSVSWYQQVLGQGPQFIFQYYEKEERGRGNFPDRFSARQFPNYSSELNVNALLLGDSALYLCASSLGLVISYNEQFFGPGTRLTVL.